A selection of T cell receptor beta chains follows, all from one sample in a study of blood T cell repertoires in COVID-19. Sequencing was performed with immunoSEQ multiplex PCR; in TCRdb, only in-frame clones are kept and a portion is missing. Altogether approximately 210,000 clones are present, 87% being singletons, with the ten largest covering around 2.4%. The source material was PBMCs or T cells enriched from blood (not recorded which). The receptors originated from a woman in her twenties or thirties who had recovered from COVID-19. The conserved cysteine and the conserved F or W are not part of the CDR3 here. The order of the fields is V gene, J gene, CDR3 protein.

v_call: TRBV7-9
j_call: TRBJ1-4
cdr3_aa: ASSPGRTVTNEKLF

v_call: TRBV11-2
j_call: TRBJ2-5
cdr3_aa: ASSYRGWEKETQY

v_call: TRBV7-2
j_call: TRBJ2-5
cdr3_aa: ASSFGSLAEIQETQY

v_call: TRBV7-2
j_call: TRBJ1-1
cdr3_aa: ASSLASLNTEAF

v_call: TRBV23-1
j_call: TRBJ1-4
cdr3_aa: ASNHGTRGEKLF

v_call: TRBV2
j_call: TRBJ2-7
cdr3_aa: ASSLGGGGAPYEQY

v_call: TRBV24-1
j_call: TRBJ2-2
cdr3_aa: ATSDYVDTGELF

v_call: TRBV2
j_call: TRBJ1-2
cdr3_aa: ASSDRYGYT

v_call: TRBV7-9
j_call: TRBJ2-5
cdr3_aa: ASSLALGQGAAETQY

v_call: TRBV19
j_call: TRBJ1-5
cdr3_aa: ASSMGDRQYQPQH

v_call: TRBV3-1/TRBV3-2
j_call: TRBJ1-4
cdr3_aa: ASSRTVGAANEKLF

v_call: TRBV7-2
j_call: TRBJ2-3
cdr3_aa: ASSTWTSGVKDTQY

v_call: TRBV6-5
j_call: TRBJ2-7
cdr3_aa: ASSDSGTAYEQY

v_call: TRBV9
j_call: TRBJ2-2
cdr3_aa: ASSGGMNTGELF

v_call: TRBV27
j_call: TRBJ1-2
cdr3_aa: ASSLTGDGYT

v_call: TRBV9
j_call: TRBJ1-2
cdr3_aa: ASSVGGGTNYGYT

v_call: TRBV5-1
j_call: TRBJ2-2
cdr3_aa: ASSLRQGLTGELF

v_call: TRBV7-6
j_call: TRBJ2-7
cdr3_aa: ASSFRETAYEQY

v_call: TRBV27
j_call: TRBJ1-2
cdr3_aa: ASSYDRGYGYT

v_call: TRBV19
j_call: TRBJ1-1
cdr3_aa: ASSSTALPNTEAF

v_call: TRBV6-2/TRBV6-3
j_call: TRBJ2-5
cdr3_aa: ASSYWSAGIQETQY

v_call: TRBV7-2
j_call: TRBJ1-5
cdr3_aa: ASSLVRDNGPQH

v_call: TRBV24-1
j_call: TRBJ2-2
cdr3_aa: ATSDRFRGANTGELF

v_call: TRBV5-6
j_call: TRBJ1-1
cdr3_aa: ASSLPGWMNTEAF

v_call: TRBV5-1
j_call: TRBJ2-5
cdr3_aa: ASSWGSSGRFQETQY

v_call: TRBV2
j_call: TRBJ1-5
cdr3_aa: ASSDLLSNQPQH